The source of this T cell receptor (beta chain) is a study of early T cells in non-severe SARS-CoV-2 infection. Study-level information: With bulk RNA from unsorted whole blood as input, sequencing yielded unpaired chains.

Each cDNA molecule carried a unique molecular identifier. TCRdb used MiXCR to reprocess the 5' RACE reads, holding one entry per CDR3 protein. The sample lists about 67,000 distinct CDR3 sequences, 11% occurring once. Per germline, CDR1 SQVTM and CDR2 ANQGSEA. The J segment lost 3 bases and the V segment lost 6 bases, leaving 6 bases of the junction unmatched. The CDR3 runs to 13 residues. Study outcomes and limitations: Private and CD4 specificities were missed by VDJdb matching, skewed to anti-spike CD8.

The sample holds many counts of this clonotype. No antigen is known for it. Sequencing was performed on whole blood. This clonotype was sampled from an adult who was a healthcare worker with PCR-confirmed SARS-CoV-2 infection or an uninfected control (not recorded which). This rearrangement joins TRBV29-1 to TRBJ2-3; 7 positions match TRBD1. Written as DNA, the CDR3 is TGCAGCGTCTTGACAGGGAATACAGATACGCAGTATTTT. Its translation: CSVLTGNTDTQYF.